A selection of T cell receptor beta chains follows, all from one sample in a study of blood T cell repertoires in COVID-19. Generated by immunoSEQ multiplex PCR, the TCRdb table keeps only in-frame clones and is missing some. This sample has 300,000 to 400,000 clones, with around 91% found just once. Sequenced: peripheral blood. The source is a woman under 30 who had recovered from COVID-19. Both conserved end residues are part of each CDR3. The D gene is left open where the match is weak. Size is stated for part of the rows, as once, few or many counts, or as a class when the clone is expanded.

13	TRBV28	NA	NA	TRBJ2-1	TGTGCCACCCGACTCCCACTAGGTCAGGAGCAGTTCTTC	CATRLPLGQEQFF
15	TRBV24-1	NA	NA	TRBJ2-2	TGTGCCACCAGTGCCGGTAGCGGAAACACCGGGGAGCTGTTTTTT	CATSAGSGNTGELFF
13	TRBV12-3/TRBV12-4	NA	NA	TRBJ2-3	TGTGCCACCAAGGGGTCTTTCACAGATACGCAGTATTTT	CATKGSFTDTQYF
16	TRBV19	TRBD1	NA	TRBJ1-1	TGTGCCAGTAGTTTCTTGACAGGGGGTCTGAACACTGAAGCTTTCTTT	CASSFLTGGLNTEAFF
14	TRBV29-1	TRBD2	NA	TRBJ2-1	TGCAGCGTAGGACTAGCGGAAGCCTACAATGAGCAGTTCTTC	CSVGLAEAYNEQFF
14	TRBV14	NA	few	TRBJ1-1	TGTGCCAGCAGCGTCTTACAGGGTAACACTGAAGCTTTCTTT	CASSVLQGNTEAFF
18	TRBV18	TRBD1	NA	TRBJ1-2	TGTGCCAGCTCACCACCGAAGACAGGGAGGTTGGTAGACTATGGCTACACCTTC	CASSPPKTGRLVDYGYTF
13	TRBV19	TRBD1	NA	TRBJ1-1	TGTGCCAGTAGTTTCCGGACAGGGGCTGGGGCTTTCTTT	CASSFRTGAGAFF
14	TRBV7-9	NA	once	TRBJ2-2	TGTGCCAGCAGCTTAGACTGGGGCGAGTGGGAGCTGTTTTTT	CASSLDWGEWELFF
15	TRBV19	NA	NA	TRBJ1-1	TGTGCCAGTAGTATAGGGGGGCTCGGGAACACTGAAGCTTTCTTT	CASSIGGLGNTEAFF
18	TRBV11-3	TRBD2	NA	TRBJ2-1	TGTGCCAGCAGATCCCGGACTAGCGGGAGTGGGACCTACAATGAGCAGTTCTTC	CASRSRTSGSGTYNEQFF
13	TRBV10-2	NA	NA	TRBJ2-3	TGCGCCAGCCGACTAGGAGGTGCAGATACGCAGTATTTT	CASRLGGADTQYF
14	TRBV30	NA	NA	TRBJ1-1	TGTGCCTGGAGTGAAGTCACGGGGAACACTGAAGCTTTCTTT	CAWSEVTGNTEAFF
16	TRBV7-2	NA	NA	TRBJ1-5	TGTGCCAGCAGTCCAGGCCCCCGGGGGTCCAATCAGCCCCAGCATTTT	CASSPGPRGSNQPQHF
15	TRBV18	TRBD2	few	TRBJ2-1	TGTGCCAGCTCACCACCGGGACTAGCAGGATATGAGCAGTTCTTC	CASSPPGLAGYEQFF
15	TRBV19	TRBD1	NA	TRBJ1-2	TGTGCCAGTTGGAGGGGGGACAGGGGAGACTATGGCTACACCTTC	CASWRGDRGDYGYTF
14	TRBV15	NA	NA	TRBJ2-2	TGTGCCACCAGCACGAACAGGGACACCGGGGAGCTGTTTTTT	CATSTNRDTGELFF
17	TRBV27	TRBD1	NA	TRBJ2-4	TGTGCCAGCAGTCCGGACAGGGGGCTCATAGCCAAAAACATTCAGTACTTC	CASSPDRGLIAKNIQYF
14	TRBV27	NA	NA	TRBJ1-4	TGTGCCAGCAGTCCCGGGACTTATAACGAAAAACTGTTTTTT	CASSPGTYNEKLFF
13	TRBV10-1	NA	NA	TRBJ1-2	TGCGCCAGCAGTGACTATCAGGACTATGGCTACACCTTC	CASSDYQDYGYTF
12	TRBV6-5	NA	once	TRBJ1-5	TGTGCCAGCGGAGCGGCCCCTCAGCCCCAGCATTTT	CASGAAPQPQHF
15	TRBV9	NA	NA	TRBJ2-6	TGTGCCAGCAGCGTGCGATCCTCTGGGGCCAACGTCCTGACTTTC	CASSVRSSGANVLTF
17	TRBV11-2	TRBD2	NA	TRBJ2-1	TGTGCCAGCAGCTTAGATCAAGCGGGGACCTCCTACAATGAGCAGTTCTTC	CASSLDQAGTSYNEQFF
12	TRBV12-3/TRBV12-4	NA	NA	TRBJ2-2	TGTGCCAGCAGTTTCTTCGAGTGGGAGCTGTTTTTT	CASSFFEWELFF
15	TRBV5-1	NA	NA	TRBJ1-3	TGCGCCAGCAGCTTGCTGCCAGGTCCTGGAAACACCATATATTTT	CASSLLPGPGNTIYF
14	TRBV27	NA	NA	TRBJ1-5	TGTGCCAGCAGTTCGGGGAATAGCAATCAGCCCCAGCATTTT	CASSSGNSNQPQHF
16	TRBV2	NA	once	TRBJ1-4	TGTGCCAGCAGTGAATCCGTTTTACAGGGTAATGAAAAACTGTTTTTT	CASSESVLQGNEKLFF
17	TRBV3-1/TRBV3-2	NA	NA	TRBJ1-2	TGTGCCAGCAGCCAAGCTCGGGGGGCGACCTCTTTGAATGGCTACACCTTC	CASSQARGATSLNGYTF
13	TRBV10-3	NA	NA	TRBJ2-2	TGTGCCATCAGGGACAGCTACACCGGGGAGCTGTTTTTT	CAIRDSYTGELFF
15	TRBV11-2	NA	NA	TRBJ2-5	TGTGCCAGCAGCCAGATGGGGCACCAACAAGAGACCCAGTACTTC	CASSQMGHQQETQYF
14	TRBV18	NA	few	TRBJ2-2	TGTGCCAGCTCACCGCAGGGTGTTACCGGGGAGCTGTTTTTT	CASSPQGVTGELFF
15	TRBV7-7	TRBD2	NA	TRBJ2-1	TGTGCCAGCAGCTTAGCAGCGGGATCGGTCAATGAGCAGTTCTTC	CASSLAAGSVNEQFF
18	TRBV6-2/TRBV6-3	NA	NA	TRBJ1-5	TGTGCCAGCAGCATACTTTGGGGACGGGAGGATAGCAATCAGCCCCAGCATTTT	CASSILWGREDSNQPQHF
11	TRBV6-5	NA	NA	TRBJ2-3	TGTGCCACCGGAGGCACAGATACGCAGTATTTT	CATGGTDTQYF
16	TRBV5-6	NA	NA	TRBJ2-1	TGTGCCAGCATGCCTGGACCCGGGGTGTCCGCGCATGAGCAGTTCTTC	CASMPGPGVSAHEQFF
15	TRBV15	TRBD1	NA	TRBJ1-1	TGTGCCACCGGGAGACAGGGGGCAAAAGGGACTGAAGCTTTCTTT	CATGRQGAKGTEAFF
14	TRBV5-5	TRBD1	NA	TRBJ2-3	TGTGCCAGCAGCCCCCAGGGGGGCACAGATACGCAGTATTTT	CASSPQGGTDTQYF
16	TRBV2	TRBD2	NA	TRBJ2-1	TGTGCCAGCAGGACAGATGGACTAGCGCGGGGTTATGAGCAGTTCTTC	CASRTDGLARGYEQFF
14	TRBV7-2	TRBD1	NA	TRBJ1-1	TGTGCCAGCAGCGCTCAGGGGGCAATCACTGAAGCTTTCTTT	CASSAQGAITEAFF
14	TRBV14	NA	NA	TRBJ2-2	TGTGCCAGCAGCCAGTATCCGAACACCGGGGAGCTGTTTTTT	CASSQYPNTGELFF
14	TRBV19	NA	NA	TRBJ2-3	TGTGCCAGTCGACCCCTAACAGGGCCTGATACGCAGTATTTT	CASRPLTGPDTQYF
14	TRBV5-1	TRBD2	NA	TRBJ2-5	TGCGCCAGCAGCTGGGGGACTAGCAGGCAGACCCAGTACTTC	CASSWGTSRQTQYF
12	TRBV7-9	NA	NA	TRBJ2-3	TGTGCCAGCAGCTTAGCCCAGAATACGCAGTATTTT	CASSLAQNTQYF
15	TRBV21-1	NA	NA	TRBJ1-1	TGTGCCAGCAGCATGTATCAGGGGGCTTACACTGAAGCTTTCTTT	CASSMYQGAYTEAFF
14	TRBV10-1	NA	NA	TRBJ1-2	TGCGCCAGCAGTGAGTCGGGCAGGGATACCGGCTACACCTTC	CASSESGRDTGYTF
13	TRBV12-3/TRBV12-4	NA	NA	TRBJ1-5	TGTGCCAGCAGTTTGCGGGTTGAACAGCCCCAGCATTTT	CASSLRVEQPQHF
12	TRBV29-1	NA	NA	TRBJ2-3	TGCAGCGGGTTAGGGGGTGAGGATACGCAGTATTTT	CSGLGGEDTQYF
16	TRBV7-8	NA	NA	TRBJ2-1	TGTGCCAGCAGCTGGTTAAGCGCCCCCTCCTACAATGAGCAGTTCTTC	CASSWLSAPSYNEQFF
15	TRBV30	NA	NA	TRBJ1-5	TGTGCCTGGAGTGTACGGGCGACCTCAGGGTTACCCCAGCATTTT	CAWSVRATSGLPQHF
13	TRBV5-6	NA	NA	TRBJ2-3	TGTGCCAGCAGCTTGGCTATCACAGATACGCAGTATTTT	CASSLAITDTQYF
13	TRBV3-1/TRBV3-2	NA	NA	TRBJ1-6	TGTGCCAGCAGCCAGACACGGGGATCACCCCTCCACTTT	CASSQTRGSPLHF
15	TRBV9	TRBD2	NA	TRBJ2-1	TGTGCCAGCAGCGCGAGCGGGACCTCCTACAATGAGCAGTTCTTC	CASSASGTSYNEQFF
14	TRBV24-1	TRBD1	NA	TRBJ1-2	TGTGCCACCAGTGAGATCGACAGGGTCGATGGCTACACCTTC	CATSEIDRVDGYTF
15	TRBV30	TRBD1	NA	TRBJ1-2	TGTGCCTGGAATACAGGGGGCTTTTATAGTTATGGCTACACCTTC	CAWNTGGFYSYGYTF
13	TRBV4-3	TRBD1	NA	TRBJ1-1	TGCGCCAGCAGCCAAGGACAGGACAGGGAAGCTTTCTTT	CASSQGQDREAFF
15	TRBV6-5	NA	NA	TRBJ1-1	TGTGCCAGCAGTTACTCGTCTGAGGGGAACACTGAAGCTTTCTTT	CASSYSSEGNTEAFF